The sample holds a few counts of the clone carrying this T cell receptor beta chain. Its specificity is not known. This clone may be a read error of a much larger clone one base away. The gene names here belong to mouse. The missing CDR3 end, 4 residues past where the read stops, is filled in from the germline J gene. Scientists pooled cutaneous lymph node cells and sorted them on CD4, CD8alpha, NKG2D, NKG2ACE and other markers. CDR1 and CDR2 (germline): LGHDT, YNNKQL (reference sequence). V was pared by 5 bases and J by 1 base, with 6 bases between. The CDR3 is 13 amino acids. These data are taken from a study of CD8+ T cells in alopecia areata. Broader study findings: Clonality was higher in lesional than normal scalp, especially in alopecia totalis/universalis. Shared TCR sequences were less clear between patients than in mice, possibly partly from HLA diversity.

Extraction and reverse transcription of RNA yielded cDNA as the sequencing template. Sequencing was performed with immunoSEQ multiplex PCR; in TCRdb, only in-frame clones are kept and a portion is missing. The record shows 200,000 to 300,000 clones for this sample, with no singletons present. This TCR was sampled from a C3H/HeJ mouse with alopecia areata. The mouse line has the MHC haplotype H2-k. Sequenced sample: CD4+ T cells sorted from a lymph node. The chain recombines TRBV4 with TRBJ2-1; D is possibly TRBD1 (6 bases). The CDR3: CASSGQNYAEQFF. Partial CDR3 DNA: TGTGCCAGCAGCGGACAGAACTATGCT.